The next 14 T cell receptor beta chains were all read from a single sample in a study of T cell responses to AZD1222 COVID-19 vaccine. Method: immunoSEQ multiplex PCR; TCRdb's copy keeps in-frame clones and lacks some. The sample holds approximately 180,000 clones, around 88% seen once. Specimen: peripheral blood, collected on day 0 of AZD1222 vaccination. These receptor sequences come from an adult in good health.

In its sample, this clone was seen a few times. Within the sample, other DNA sequences also encode this same CDR3. The chain is built from TRBV6-1 and TRBJ1-6; a possible D gene is TRBD1 (5 bases). Germline CDR1 and CDR2: MNHNS and SASEGT. This CDR3 region has 13 residues. With 3 bases removed from V and 5 bases from J, the gap between germline ends came to 5 bases. CDR3 loop: CASSDRDNSPLHF. The DNA for the CDR3 is TGTGCCAGCAGTGACAGGGATAATTCACCCCTCCACTTT.

The rearrangement links TRBV5-8 to TRBJ2-2; D not certain. This CDR3 is built from 16 residues. CDR1 and CDR2 (germline): SGHTS, YDEGEE. With 4 bases removed from V and 0 bases from J, the gap between germline ends came to 13 bases. CDR3 DNA: TGTGCCAGCAGCCTCCCGGGCGCATCGAACACCGGGGAGCTGTTTTTT. It translates to CASSLPGASNTGELFF.

The rearrangement links TRBV7-6 to TRBJ2-2; 8 nucleotides match TRBD1. J lost 0 bases, V lost 6 bases, and 6 bases had no gene match. The V gene's germline CDR1 is SGHVS and CDR2 FNYEAQ. The CDR3 loop spans 16 amino acids. This CDR3 is CASRLGTGPNTGELFF. The DNA for the CDR3 is TGTGCCAGCAGGCTGGGGACAGGCCCGAACACCGGGGAGCTGTTTTTT. The full variable domain, its missing parts supplied by reference TRBV7-6 and TRBJ2-2, is GAGVSQSPRYKVTKRGQDVALRCDPISGHVSLYWYRQALGQGPEFLTYFNYEAQQDKSGLPNDRFSAERPEGSISTLTIQRTEQRDSAMYRCASRLGTGPNTGELFFGEGSRLTVL.

The chain recombines TRBV28 with TRBJ1-4; 10 bases agree with TRBD1. The CDR3 length is 15 residues. The J segment lost 7 bases and the V segment lost 6 bases, leaving 8 bases of the junction unmatched. CDR1 is MDHEN, CDR2 SYDVKM, per germline. This CDR3 reads CASRQGQGVGEKLFF. For the CDR3, the DNA is TGTGCCAGCAGACAAGGACAGGGGGTGGGTGAAAAACTGTTTTTT.

The chain combines TRBV19 with TRBJ1-5; no definite D call. Trimming left V 1 base short and J 5 bases short, with 12 bases between. Germline V gives CDR1 LNHDA, CDR2 SQIVND (reference sequence). This CDR3 is 15 amino acids long. The CDR3 DNA reads TGTGCCAGTAGTATAGCTGAGACGGCTTATCAGCCCCAGCATTTT. This translates into CASSIAETAYQPQHF.

V is TRBV9 and J is TRBJ2-6; TRBD1 aligns across 10 bases. This CDR3 spans 20 amino acids. V trimming: 3 bases; J trimming: 0 bases; junction bases outside the gene matches: 12. In germline, CDR1 is SGDLS, CDR2 YYNGEE. DNA of the CDR3: TGTGCCAGCAGCGCACACCTACCGGGACAGGGGAGCTCTGGGGCCAACGTCCTGACTTTC. Translating it yields CASSAHLPGQGSSGANVLTF.

V usage is TRBV6-6 and J usage is TRBJ2-2; 8 bases are a match to TRBD1. Germline V gene lookup returns CDR1 MNHNY and CDR2 SVGAGI (reference sequence). The J segment lost 4 bases and the V segment lost 2 bases, leaving 6 bases of the junction unmatched. The CDR3 runs to 16 residues. The CDR3 nucleotides read TGTGCCAGCAGTTACGGGACAGGAAGGAGCACCGGGGAGCTGTTTTTT. This codes for CASSYGTGRSTGELFF.

A single count supports this clone. This chain links TRBV4-1 with TRBJ1-2, with D unresolved. This CDR3 has 15 residues. Germline V gene data show CDR1 as MGHRA and CDR2 as YSYEKL. The ends were cut back, 3 bases at V and 2 bases at J, with 13 bases in the middle. CDR3 DNA: TGCGCCAGCAGCCACCCGGCGACCGCGAACTATGGCTACACCTTC. Amino acids: CASSHPATANYGYTF.

The rearrangement uses TRBV6-5 and TRBJ2-2; 8 bases line up with TRBD1. The CDR3 covers 16 residues. Per germline, CDR1 MNHEY and CDR2 SVGAGI. V lost 4 bases, J lost 6 bases, and 10 bases stayed unmatched. The CDR3 reads CASSWTGSEIPGELFF. In DNA form, the CDR3 reads TGTGCCAGCAGTTGGACAGGGTCCGAGATACCCGGGGAGCTGTTTTTT.

V gene TRBV5-5 combines with J gene TRBJ2-3, with 13 bases aligning to TRBD2. The germline CDR1 and CDR2 sequences are SGHKS and YYEKEE (reference sequence). CDR3 size: 17 residues. V lost 4 bases and J lost 3; bases outside the gene matches: 8. This CDR3 is CASSPPGLAGRTDTQYF. In DNA, the CDR3 is TGTGCCAGCAGCCCCCCGGGACTAGCGGGGAGAACAGATACGCAGTATTTT. The variable domain in full, completed from reference TRBV5-5 and TRBJ2-3, reads DAGVTQSPTHLIKTRGQQVTLRCSPISGHKSVSWYQQVLGQGPQFIFQYYEKEERGRGNFPDRFSARQFPNYSSELNVNALLLGDSALYLCASSPPGLAGRTDTQYFGPGTRLTVL.

V and J are TRBV28 and TRBJ2-1; D unresolved. CDR1 is MDHEN and CDR2 is SYDVKM in the germline V gene. The CDR3 has 14 amino acids. The V gene lost 2 bases and the J gene lost 3 bases, with 8 bases spanning the gap. The CDR3 loop is CASSLTGGYNEQFF. DNA for the CDR3: TGTGCCAGCAGTTTAACCGGTGGCTACAATGAGCAGTTCTTC. The entire variable domain, with the rest obtained from reference TRBV28 and TRBJ2-1, is as follows: DVKVTQSSRYLVKRTGEKVFLECVQDMDHENMFWYRQDPGLGLRLIYFSYDVKMKEKGDIPEGYSVSREKKERFSLILESASTNQTSMYLCASSLTGGYNEQFFGPGTRLTVL.

This clone was recorded a few times. CDR3 nucleotides: TGTGCCAGCAGCTTAGCGGCGGGGGGGCCTAGCACAGATACGCAGTATTTT. Its translation: CASSLAAGGPSTDTQYF. This chain uses TRBV7-8 with TRBJ2-3; 9 bases fit TRBD2. V shed 0 bases and J 0 bases; nucleotides not matched to a gene: 4. There are 17 residues in the CDR3. CDR1 and CDR2 (germline): SGHVS, FQNEAQ.

The rearrangement uses TRBV10-3 and TRBJ1-2, with TRBD1 matching over 7 bases. Germline trimming cut 0 bases from V and 7 bases from J; bases unmatched to any gene: 14. CDR3 length equals 17 residues. CDR1 and CDR2 from the germline V gene are ENHRY and SYGVKD. The CDR3 DNA follows: TGTGCCATCAGTGAGTCGACAGGGCCCGGCCGCAGGCCTGGCTACACCTTC. Translated: CAISESTGPGRRPGYTF.

CDR3 sequence: CASSEKVAGGTDTQYF. The CDR3 DNA follows: TGTGCCAGCAGTGAGAAAGTAGCGGGGGGCACAGATACGCAGTATTTT. J is TRBJ2-3 and V is TRBV6-1, with 9 bases lining up with TRBD2. CDR3 length: 16 residues. With V trimmed by 3 bases and J by 1 base, 5 bases remained unmatched. Germline V lookup: CDR1 MNHNS, CDR2 SASEGT.